A selection of T cell receptor beta chains follows, all from one sample in a study of Ad26.COV2.S vaccination and SARS-CoV-2 variants. TCRdb's table, derived via immunoSEQ multiplex PCR, lists solely in-frame clones and lacks some. This repertoire shows some 350,000 clones, around 90% found once; its top ten account for around 5.5%. The material sequenced was peripheral blood, taken in a trial of Ad26.COV2.S vaccine versus placebo. The receptor set was obtained from a person between 18 and 60 years old who received the Ad26.COV2.S COVID-19 vaccine or a placebo. Both conserved end residues are trimmed from each CDR3. The order of the fields is J gene, V gene, CDR3 protein.

j_call: TRBJ2-3
v_call: TRBV6-5
cdr3_aa: ASSYLSSWGTDTQY

j_call: TRBJ1-1
v_call: TRBV11-2
cdr3_aa: ASSLVTGANTEAF

j_call: TRBJ2-3
v_call: TRBV4-3
cdr3_aa: ASSQDLVAGALDTQY

j_call: TRBJ1-2
v_call: TRBV2
cdr3_aa: ASNFGDRGGGYT

j_call: TRBJ2-7
v_call: TRBV19
cdr3_aa: ASTSGGNVGEQY

j_call: TRBJ1-1
v_call: TRBV2
cdr3_aa: ASSERRVESAF

j_call: TRBJ2-3
v_call: TRBV12-3/TRBV12-4
cdr3_aa: ASSWDSDDTQY

j_call: TRBJ2-3
v_call: TRBV4-1
cdr3_aa: ASSQDPALTDTQY

j_call: TRBJ1-5
v_call: TRBV12-5
cdr3_aa: ASAYLSPDQPQH

j_call: TRBJ2-3
v_call: TRBV9
cdr3_aa: ASSVGGRTGTDTQY

j_call: TRBJ1-3
v_call: TRBV9
cdr3_aa: ASSPEIAHPLSGNTIY

j_call: TRBJ1-5
v_call: TRBV12-3/TRBV12-4
cdr3_aa: ASSLYSNQPQH

j_call: TRBJ2-3
v_call: TRBV7-9
cdr3_aa: ASSQTGYTDTQY

j_call: TRBJ1-6
v_call: TRBV9
cdr3_aa: ASSSPGTGDSPLH

j_call: TRBJ1-1
v_call: TRBV7-9
cdr3_aa: ASSLLALPEAF

j_call: TRBJ2-1
v_call: TRBV19
cdr3_aa: ASRSEKSFPPNEQF

j_call: TRBJ1-1
v_call: TRBV10-1
cdr3_aa: ASGDKNTEAF

j_call: TRBJ1-6
v_call: TRBV3-1/TRBV3-2
cdr3_aa: ASSAGRYNSPLH

j_call: TRBJ2-1
v_call: TRBV28
cdr3_aa: ASSLSQVGGNNEQF

j_call: TRBJ1-6
v_call: TRBV28
cdr3_aa: ASSWRNSPLH

j_call: TRBJ2-5
v_call: TRBV6-2/TRBV6-3
cdr3_aa: ASSPGGQETQY

j_call: TRBJ2-2
v_call: TRBV24-1
cdr3_aa: ATSDWASGGELF

j_call: TRBJ1-5
v_call: TRBV6-5
cdr3_aa: ASSYFSGQPQH

j_call: TRBJ1-2
v_call: TRBV6-5
cdr3_aa: ASSYRRGVPSGYT

j_call: TRBJ1-2
v_call: TRBV7-9
cdr3_aa: ASSSGTGLGGYT

j_call: TRBJ2-1
v_call: TRBV15
cdr3_aa: ATSRPYSEGYNEQF

j_call: TRBJ1-1
v_call: TRBV10-3
cdr3_aa: AISGGGMNTEAF

j_call: TRBJ1-1
v_call: TRBV27
cdr3_aa: ASSPWVRNTEAF

j_call: TRBJ1-1
v_call: TRBV9
cdr3_aa: ASSSRTGNEAF

j_call: TRBJ2-2
v_call: TRBV6-5
cdr3_aa: ASSTGNTGELF

j_call: TRBJ2-5
v_call: TRBV7-8
cdr3_aa: ASSLPRWPATETQY

j_call: TRBJ1-2
v_call: TRBV10-3
cdr3_aa: AISRRWGPQLNYGYT

j_call: TRBJ2-3
v_call: TRBV9
cdr3_aa: ASSRPLSGSSTDTQY

j_call: TRBJ2-3
v_call: TRBV7-2
cdr3_aa: ASSPLGRGVDTQY

j_call: TRBJ1-5
v_call: TRBV7-2
cdr3_aa: ASSLSGGVGGQPQH

j_call: TRBJ1-1
v_call: TRBV18
cdr3_aa: ATTGQGVTEAF

j_call: TRBJ1-2
v_call: TRBV20-1
cdr3_aa: SARGGYGYT

j_call: TRBJ2-1
v_call: TRBV7-3
cdr3_aa: ASSLLVAGGVNNEQF

j_call: TRBJ1-1
v_call: TRBV18
cdr3_aa: ASSQGLSGNTEAF

j_call: TRBJ1-2
v_call: TRBV6-2/TRBV6-3
cdr3_aa: ASSPTLNYGYT

j_call: TRBJ1-5
v_call: TRBV27
cdr3_aa: ASSFVNQPQH

j_call: TRBJ1-6
v_call: TRBV6-1
cdr3_aa: ASSEGAGMSYNSPLH

j_call: TRBJ1-5
v_call: TRBV30
cdr3_aa: AWSGKTGTGDSNQPQH

j_call: TRBJ1-1
v_call: TRBV9
cdr3_aa: ASSGENTEAF

j_call: TRBJ2-1
v_call: TRBV4-3
cdr3_aa: ASSQDITGGNNEQF

j_call: TRBJ1-6
v_call: TRBV15
cdr3_aa: ATSRDRAVSPLH

j_call: TRBJ1-5
v_call: TRBV2
cdr3_aa: ASRAMGDGNQPQH

j_call: TRBJ2-3
v_call: TRBV9
cdr3_aa: ASSVGWLGTSTDTQY

j_call: TRBJ1-1
v_call: TRBV27
cdr3_aa: ASRPGTGGNTEAF

j_call: TRBJ2-6
v_call: TRBV7-9
cdr3_aa: ASSFKRSGANVLT

j_call: TRBJ1-2
v_call: TRBV19
cdr3_aa: ASTLHGTHYGYT

j_call: TRBJ1-2
v_call: TRBV19
cdr3_aa: ASSTDGLGGYT

j_call: TRBJ1-2
v_call: TRBV7-8
cdr3_aa: ASSSPGRPHGYT

j_call: TRBJ1-2
v_call: TRBV7-2
cdr3_aa: ASSLGAGAYYGYT

j_call: TRBJ2-5
v_call: TRBV28
cdr3_aa: ASSLGGQQETQY